A single TCR beta chain is shown here with its context. Its antigen target is currently unknown. No much larger clone is present one base from it, and per-base qualities are unavailable. The receptor library was made with RT-PCR. Sequenced on an Illumina HiSeq 2500. TCRdb trimmed the raw reads at Q25, called clones with MiXCR and kept productive beta chains. Rows merge per CDR3 protein into single entries with the most common DNA and genes. For this sample the table gives a few hundred thousand distinct CDR3 sequences, of which around 13% were detected only once. Around 10% of the sample is in the top ten clones. This sample stems from a study of response to subunit inactivated influenza vaccine (dated by TCRdb to 2016 to 2019). For the wider study: Deep quantitative T cell receptor repertoire profiling was used in the study to track responses to a trivalent subunit inactivated influenza vaccine.

Reading the germline V gene (reference sequence) gives CDR1 SEHNR and CDR2 FQNEAQ. Spanning cysteine to phenylalanine, the CDR3 consists of 17 amino acids. The read is trimmed to its CDR3 DNA, 51 bases read in frame from base 1. The junction shows trimming of 1 base on V and 0 bases on J, plus 13 bases between the germline ends. What the study reported, not specific to this receptor: The authors proposed that each seasonal influenza vaccination may bring in only a limited number of new T cells.

This clonotype was sampled from a man aged 50 to 60 who received an inactivated influenza vaccine. Donor details come from another sample of the same person, matched by shared clones. This chain joins TRBV7-9 to TRBJ2-1, with the D gene not confidently named. The input for sequencing was PBMCs from blood, taken 11 to 12 days after vaccination. This receptor has the CDR3 CASSLGGFLISYNEQFF. The DNA is as follows: TGTGCCAGCAGCTTAGGTGGGTTTTTGATCTCCTACAATGAGCAGTTCTTC.